Each of the 20 T cell receptor beta chains below was sequenced from the same sample in a study of blood T cell repertoires in COVID-19. Here immunoSEQ multiplex PCR was the method, and the copy in TCRdb shows in-frame clones only, minus some. The sample lists some 180,000 clones, around 75% occurring once. Input material: peripheral blood. Source of these receptors: a woman aged 35 to 49 with COVID-19, enrolled during active disease.

The chain employs TRBV29-1 and TRBJ1-1; D perhaps matches TRBD1 (6 bases). V dropped 7 bases and J dropped 4 bases, with 13 bases sitting between them. This CDR3 is 12 amino acids long. Per germline, CDR1 SQVTM and CDR2 ANQGSEA. The CDR3 sequence is CSALTGITEAFF. CDR3 sequence (DNA): TGCAGCGCCCTGACAGGTATCACTGAAGCTTTCTTT.

This sequence joins TRBV6-4 and TRBJ1-2; 7 positions agree with TRBD1. Germline V gene lookup returns CDR1 MRHNA and CDR2 SNTAGT. Germline trimming cut 5 bases from V and 4 bases from J; bases unmatched to any gene: 1. The CDR3 length is 12 residues. The CDR3 loop reads CASSRQGYGYTF. For the CDR3, the DNA is TGTGCCAGCAGTCGACAGGGCTATGGCTACACCTTC.

The chain carries TRBV3-1 (or the pseudogene TRBV3-2) and TRBJ2-1; no reliable D call. The CDR3 length is 17 residues. V lost 0 bases to trimming and J lost 4 bases, with 16 bases between them. CDR1 and CDR2 (germline): LGHDT, YNNKEL (reference sequence). In DNA, the CDR3 is TGTGCCAGCAGCCAAGACACTGGGCTAAAAATATACAATGAGCAGTTCTTC. It yields the protein CASSQDTGLKIYNEQFF.

The J gene is TRBJ1-3, the V gene TRBV6-5, with 8 bases lining up with TRBD1. In germline, CDR1 is MNHEY, CDR2 SVGAGI. The CDR3 loop spans 15 amino acids. V was pared by 6 bases and J by 0 bases, with 4 bases of the junction left unmatched. CDR3 residues: CASRTGDLSGNTIYF. Here the CDR3 DNA reads TGTGCCAGCAGGACAGGGGACCTCTCTGGAAACACCATATATTTT.

The rearrangement joins TRBV30 to TRBJ1-1, with a possible D match to TRBD1 (6 bases). Germline-derived CDR1 and CDR2 are GTSNPN and SVGIG (reference sequence). V was trimmed by 5 bases and J by 2 bases, leaving 15 bases between them. CDR3 size: 14 residues. The CDR3 nucleotides are TGTGCCTGGGGACCCCAGGGGTCCAACACTGAAGCTTTCTTT. Translating gives CAWGPQGSNTEAFF.

This rearrangement joins TRBV27 to TRBJ2-1; TRBD2 matches 11 bases. CDR3 length: 14 residues. V trimming: 2 bases; J trimming: 11 bases; junction bases outside the gene matches: 5. Germline-derived CDR1 and CDR2 are MNHEY and SMNVEV (reference sequence). CDR3 protein: CASSLATSGVQQFF. CDR3 DNA sequence: TGTGCCAGCAGTTTAGCGACTAGCGGGGTGCAGCAGTTCTTC.

CDR3 sequence (DNA): TGTGCCAGTAGTACCCCCCCGGCAGGGATACTCAACACCGGGGAGCTGTTTTTT. As protein: CASSTPPAGILNTGELFF. V is TRBV19 and J is TRBJ2-2; D possibly corresponds to TRBD1 (5 bases). Per germline, CDR1 LNHDA and CDR2 SQIVND (reference sequence). The V gene lost 4 bases and the J gene lost 2 bases, with 20 bases spanning the gap. The CDR3 sequence is 18 residues long.

This chain connects TRBV2 to TRBJ1-4; 7 bases are shared with TRBD1. V was pared by 6 bases and J by 8 bases, with 9 bases of the junction left unmatched. The germline V gene has CDR1 SNHLY and CDR2 FYNNEI. The CDR3 sequence is 14 residues long. CDR3 residues: CASSSGTASEKLFF. In DNA, the CDR3 is TGTGCCAGCAGCTCCGGGACAGCCAGCGAAAAACTGTTTTTT.

V usage is TRBV29-1 and J usage is TRBJ1-4, with TRBD1 identical over 8 bases. Germline values: CDR1 SQVTM, CDR2 ANQGSEA. V was clipped by 6 bases and J by 1 base; unmatched bases: 4. This CDR3 contains 14 residues. The CDR3 coding sequence is TGCAGCGTCAGGGGGCGGTTAACTAATGAAAAACTGTTTTTT. Translating it yields CSVRGRLTNEKLFF.

The chain recombines TRBV5-1 with TRBJ2-3; possibly TRBD2 for D (5 bases). The germline V and J ends were trimmed by 0 bases and 1 base, with 9 bases remaining between them. The germline gives CDR1 SGHRS, CDR2 YFSETQ. There are 15 residues in the CDR3. The CDR3 loop is CASSLEWRGTDTQYF. The CDR3 DNA reads TGCGCCAGCAGCTTGGAATGGCGGGGCACAGATACGCAGTATTTT.

A single count supports this clone. The chain has TRBV7-2 and TRBJ2-7; 7 bases are a match to TRBD2. Trimming at V came to 1 base and at J to 2 bases, leaving 5 bases not matched to a gene. Germline CDR1 and CDR2: SGHTA and FQGNSA. This CDR3 contains 15 residues. Here the CDR3 DNA reads TGTGCCAGCAGCTTAGTTGGGGCGGGGGCCTACGAGCAGTACTTC. This gives the protein CASSLVGAGAYEQYF.

The chain combines TRBV6-5 with TRBJ2-7; tentatively, D is TRBD1 (6 bases). Germline CDR1 MNHEY, CDR2 SVGAGI. With 7 bases removed from V and 5 bases from J, the gap between germline ends came to 18 bases. The CDR3 has 14 residues. CDR3 in amino acids: CASTKGERAHEQYF. DNA for the CDR3: TGTGCCAGCACCAAGGGGGAACGGGCCCACGAGCAGTACTTC.

The chain links TRBV5-4 to TRBJ1-1; D may be TRBD1 (5 bases). The CDR3 loop spans 15 amino acids. The V end was cut by 4 bases, the J end by 11 bases, with 24 bases between. Germline V CDR1 and CDR2: SGHNT, YYREEE (reference sequence). CDR3 protein: CASSRTENRLRGAFF. DNA for the CDR3: TGTGCCAGCAGCAGAACTGAAAACAGGCTCCGGGGGGCTTTCTTT. Variable domain in full (rest from reference TRBV5-4 and TRBJ1-1): ETGVTQSPTHLIKTRGQQVTLRCSSQSGHNTVSWYQQALGQGPQFIFQYYREEENGRGNFPPRFSGLQFPNYSSELNVNALELDDSALYLCASSRTENRLRGAFFGQGTRLTVV.

The chain carries TRBV6-2 or TRBV6-3 and TRBJ2-7; no firm D call. V dropped 2 bases and J dropped 0 bases, with 17 bases sitting between them. The CDR3 is 17 amino acids. The V gene's germline CDR1 is MNHEY and CDR2 SVGEGT. For the CDR3, the DNA is TGTGCCAGCAGTTACCAGAGTCGTGACTTCCTCTCCTACGAGCAGTACTTC. This encodes CASSYQSRDFLSYEQYF.

The rearrangement links TRBV15 to TRBJ1-2; 7 bases are shared with TRBD1. Germline V gives CDR1 LNHNV, CDR2 YYDKDF (reference sequence). Germline trimming cut 0 bases from V and 4 bases from J; bases unmatched to any gene: 8. This CDR3 is built from 16 residues. The CDR3 spells CATSRDGTAPFYGYTF. The CDR3 nucleotides read TGTGCCACCAGCAGAGATGGGACAGCCCCTTTCTATGGCTACACCTTC.

The chain is built from TRBV19 and TRBJ1-2; possibly TRBD1 for D (6 bases). Germline CDR1 and CDR2: LNHDA and SQIVND (reference sequence). The CDR3 spans 15 residues. Deletions cut 3 bases from V and 2 bases from J, with 13 bases between. CDR3: CASSIKAGENYGYTF. Written as DNA, the CDR3 is TGTGCCAGTAGTATTAAGGCAGGGGAAAACTATGGCTACACCTTC.

The chain uses TRBV18 and TRBJ1-5, with D unresolved. V gave up 1 base and J gave up 2 bases, with 6 bases separating them. Germline V lookup: CDR1 KGHSH, CDR2 LQKENI. The CDR3 covers 14 residues. In nucleotides, the CDR3 is TGTGCCAGCTCACCACGTGAGGGCAATCAGCCCCAGCATTTT. It is translated as CASSPREGNQPQHF.

The V call is TRBV27, the J call TRBJ2-7, with D perhaps TRBD1 (6 bases). Looked up from germline, CDR1 is MNHEY and CDR2 is SMNVEV (reference sequence). Trimming removed 6 bases at V and 3 bases at J, with 15 bases between. There are 14 residues in the CDR3. CDR3 loop: CASSRYDRYYEQYF. The CDR3 DNA reads TGTGCCAGCAGCCGATACGACAGGTACTACGAGCAGTACTTC.

The V and J genes are TRBV4-1 and TRBJ2-7; no firm D call. V was shortened by 2 bases and J by 0 bases, with 8 bases between the two germline ends. Germline-derived CDR1 and CDR2 are MGHRA and YSYEKL. The CDR3 length is 14 residues. CDR3 loop: CASSQMRSSYEQYF. The CDR3, as DNA: TGCGCCAGCAGCCAAATGAGAAGCTCCTACGAGCAGTACTTC.

This clone was seen only a few times. This CDR3 is CASSMMLGLAGQNEQFF. Here the CDR3 DNA reads TGTGCCAGTAGTATGATGCTCGGGCTAGCGGGGCAAAATGAGCAGTTCTTC. The chain has TRBV19 and TRBJ2-1, with TRBD2 identical over 9 bases. This CDR3 comprises 17 residues. The V gene's germline CDR1 is LNHDA and CDR2 SQIVND (reference sequence). J lost 7 bases, V lost 3 bases, and 13 bases had no gene match.